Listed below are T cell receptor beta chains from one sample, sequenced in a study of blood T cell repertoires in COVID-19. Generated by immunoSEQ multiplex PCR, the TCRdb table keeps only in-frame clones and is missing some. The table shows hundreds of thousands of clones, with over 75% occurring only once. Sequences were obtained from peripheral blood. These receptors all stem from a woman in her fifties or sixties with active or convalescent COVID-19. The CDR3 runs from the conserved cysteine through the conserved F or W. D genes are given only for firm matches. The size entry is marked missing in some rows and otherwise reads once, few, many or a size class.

cdr3_nt: TGTGCCAGCAGCCAAGATTTGGGAGGTTCACCCCTCCACTTT
cdr3_aa: CASSQDLGGSPLHF
clone_size: few
d_call: .
j_call: TRBJ1-6
v_call: TRBV14

cdr3_nt: TGTGCCCGGGAGCAGGCCCCGCCAGCACCCCTCCACTTT
cdr3_aa: CAREQAPPAPLHF
clone_size: .
d_call: .
j_call: TRBJ1-6
v_call: TRBV30

cdr3_nt: TGTGCCAGCAGCTTAATGCCTAGCGGGGGGGTCCCCGCAGATACGCAGTATTTT
cdr3_aa: CASSLMPSGGVPADTQYF
clone_size: .
d_call: TRBD2
j_call: TRBJ2-3
v_call: TRBV7-3

cdr3_nt: TGTGCCAGCAGCTCCGGGACTAGCGAGGCCTACAATGAGCAGTTCTTC
cdr3_aa: CASSSGTSEAYNEQFF
clone_size: once
d_call: TRBD2
j_call: TRBJ2-1
v_call: TRBV9

cdr3_nt: TGCGCCAGCAGCCAAGACCGTTATAATGAAAAACTGTTTTTT
cdr3_aa: CASSQDRYNEKLFF
clone_size: .
d_call: .
j_call: TRBJ1-4
v_call: TRBV4-3

cdr3_nt: TGTGCCAGCAGCTTTGGGGAGGTTGAGACCCAGTACTTC
cdr3_aa: CASSFGEVETQYF
clone_size: .
d_call: .
j_call: TRBJ2-5
v_call: TRBV7-2

cdr3_nt: TGTGCCAGCAGTCTAGGACTGAAATACGAGCAGTACTTC
cdr3_aa: CASSLGLKYEQYF
clone_size: .
d_call: .
j_call: TRBJ2-7
v_call: TRBV12-3/TRBV12-4

cdr3_nt: TGTGCCAGCAGTTTCGGGGGGTATAATGAAAAACTGTTTTTT
cdr3_aa: CASSFGGYNEKLFF
clone_size: once
d_call: .
j_call: TRBJ1-4
v_call: TRBV27

cdr3_nt: TGCGCCAGCAGCCGGGAGTCCGGACTAGCGCACTCCTACAATGAGCAGTTCTTC
cdr3_aa: CASSRESGLAHSYNEQFF
clone_size: .
d_call: TRBD2
j_call: TRBJ2-1
v_call: TRBV4-1

cdr3_nt: TGTGCCAGCAGCCAAGCGGGGACCTACAATGAGCAGTTCTTC
cdr3_aa: CASSQAGTYNEQFF
clone_size: .
d_call: .
j_call: TRBJ2-1
v_call: TRBV3-1/TRBV3-2

cdr3_nt: TGTGCCAGTAGGAGTAGGGGCGCAGATACGCAGTATTTT
cdr3_aa: CASRSRGADTQYF
clone_size: .
d_call: .
j_call: TRBJ2-3
v_call: TRBV19

cdr3_nt: TGCAGCGTTATCGACAGCGCTGAAAAACTGTTTTTT
cdr3_aa: CSVIDSAEKLFF
clone_size: .
d_call: .
j_call: TRBJ1-4
v_call: TRBV29-1

cdr3_nt: TGTGCCAGCAGCCAAGAAACTAGGACTAGCGGGAATTACGAGCAGTACTTC
cdr3_aa: CASSQETRTSGNYEQYF
clone_size: .
d_call: TRBD2
j_call: TRBJ2-7
v_call: TRBV4-2

cdr3_nt: TGTGCCAGCAGCGTAGTTAGGGAAGGGAGGACCGGGGAGCTGTTTTTT
cdr3_aa: CASSVVREGRTGELFF
clone_size: .
d_call: .
j_call: TRBJ2-2
v_call: TRBV9

cdr3_nt: TGCGCCAGCAGCCAAGACGGAACAGGGGGCTTTCTGAACTATGGCTACACCTTC
cdr3_aa: CASSQDGTGGFLNYGYTF
clone_size: .
d_call: TRBD1
j_call: TRBJ1-2
v_call: TRBV4-1

cdr3_nt: TGCGCCAGCAGCTGGGTGGGAGTGGAAGTGCCCGGGGAGCTGTTTTTT
cdr3_aa: CASSWVGVEVPGELFF
clone_size: .
d_call: .
j_call: TRBJ2-2
v_call: TRBV5-1